This is a list of T cell receptor beta chains from one sample in a study of OX40 agonist ivuxolimab in advanced cancers. The repertoire was sequenced with immunoSEQ multiplex PCR; TCRdb's copy has only in-frame clones and lacks some. Of around 80,000 clones in the sample, over 75% are singletons; the top ten hold 0.5% to 0.6%. The sequencing used CD4+ or CD8+ T cells sorted from blood, collected in a trial of the OX40 agonist ivuxolimab. The receptors stem from an adult with an advanced solid tumor such as melanoma, head and neck, liver or kidney cancer. Each CDR3 is given with its conserved first and last residue. A D gene is named only where the DNA matches it firmly.

D gene	J gene	V gene	CDR3 protein	CDR3 DNA
-	TRBJ1-2	TRBV5-6	CASSFGQLAGYTF	TGTGCCAGCAGCTTCGGACAGTTGGCTGGCTACACCTTC
-	TRBJ2-1	TRBV18	CASSSAEENEQFF	TGTGCCAGCTCATCGGCGGAGGAAAATGAGCAGTTCTTC
TRBD2	TRBJ2-5	TRBV9	CASSVDAAGGRQETQYF	TGTGCCAGCAGCGTAGACGCAGCGGGGGGCCGACAAGAGACCCAGTACTTC
TRBD2	TRBJ2-2	TRBV5-1	CASSLGRGETGELFF	TGCGCCAGCAGCTTGGGGCGGGGGGAGACCGGGGAGCTGTTTTTT
TRBD1	TRBJ2-5	TRBV15	CATSAGQGATIETQYF	TGTGCCACCAGCGCCGGACAGGGGGCGACAATAGAGACCCAGTACTTC
TRBD1	TRBJ1-5	TRBV28	CASSRTHRGRFEPQHF	TGTGCCAGCAGCCGCACTCACAGGGGCCGCTTCGAGCCCCAGCATTTT
-	TRBJ2-3	TRBV28	CASSLNPGGGTDTQYF	TGTGCCAGCAGTTTAAACCCGGGGGGCGGCACAGATACGCAGTATTTT
-	TRBJ2-7	TRBV7-2	CASSLALAYEQYF	TGTGCCAGCAGCTTAGCCCTGGCCTACGAGCAGTACTTC
-	TRBJ1-3	TRBV30	CAWSVPASGNTIYF	TGTGCCTGGAGTGTACCAGCCTCTGGAAACACCATATATTTT
TRBD1	TRBJ1-2	TRBV5-5	CASSPKPDRGYGYTF	TGTGCCAGCAGCCCCAAACCGGACAGGGGCTATGGCTACACCTTC